The rows below give T cell receptor beta chains drawn from one sample of a study of beta chain features in type 1 diabetes. Sequencing was performed with immunoSEQ multiplex PCR; in TCRdb, only in-frame clones are kept and a portion is missing. Among 630,000 or so clones listed, over 13% were seen once. The source material was naive CD4+ T cells from blood. These receptors all come from a man between 18 and 35 years old with type 1 diabetes. Each CDR3 is given with its conserved first and last residue. D genes are given only for firm matches. Not all rows give a size; the values are once, few, many and, for expanded clones, a class.

cdr3_nt: TGTGCCAGCAGCTTAGAGGGCGAAGCTGAAGCTTTCTTT
cdr3_aa: CASSLEGEAEAFF
j_call: TRBJ1-1
v_call: TRBV7-9
d_call: NA
clone_size: few

cdr3_nt: TGTGCCAGCAGCTTCGACAGGGAGCAAGAGACCCAGTACTTC
cdr3_aa: CASSFDREQETQYF
j_call: TRBJ2-5
v_call: TRBV7-2
d_call: TRBD1
clone_size: NA

cdr3_nt: TGTGCCAGCAGTGGGCTTGGACAGGGCGAAACTGAAGCTTTCTTT
cdr3_aa: CASSGLGQGETEAFF
j_call: TRBJ1-1
v_call: TRBV25-1
d_call: TRBD1
clone_size: once

cdr3_nt: TGCGCCAGCAGCTTGGAAATAGGGACAGGGGTTGACGAGCAGTACTTC
cdr3_aa: CASSLEIGTGVDEQYF
j_call: TRBJ2-7
v_call: TRBV5-1
d_call: TRBD1
clone_size: NA

cdr3_nt: TGTGCCAGCTGTCCTACTAGCGGCTACAATGAGCAGTTCTTC
cdr3_aa: CASCPTSGYNEQFF
j_call: TRBJ2-1
v_call: TRBV9
d_call: TRBD2
clone_size: NA

cdr3_nt: TGCAGCGTGGGTGGACAGGCGGGACTGTTTTTT
cdr3_aa: CSVGGQAGLFF
j_call: TRBJ1-4
v_call: TRBV29-1
d_call: TRBD1
clone_size: NA

cdr3_nt: TGCGCCAGCAGCTTGGCCGACAGGATGAACACTGAAGCTTTCTTT
cdr3_aa: CASSLADRMNTEAFF
j_call: TRBJ1-1
v_call: TRBV5-1
d_call: NA
clone_size: NA

cdr3_nt: TGTGCCAGCAGCCCTAGCGGGAGTAGTGATACGCAGTATTTT
cdr3_aa: CASSPSGSSDTQYF
j_call: TRBJ2-3
v_call: TRBV7-9
d_call: TRBD2
clone_size: NA

cdr3_nt: TGTGCCAGCAGCCTTGGGCCCAGGACAGGGGCGAAAAACTATGGCTACACCTTC
cdr3_aa: CASSLGPRTGAKNYGYTF
j_call: TRBJ1-2
v_call: TRBV7-6
d_call: TRBD1
clone_size: NA

cdr3_nt: TGTGCCAGCAGTTTGTTGGGGGACAATGAGCAGTTCTTC
cdr3_aa: CASSLLGDNEQFF
j_call: TRBJ2-1
v_call: TRBV27
d_call: NA
clone_size: NA

cdr3_nt: TGTGCCATCAGGGATGTGAACACCGGGGAGCTGTTTTTT
cdr3_aa: CAIRDVNTGELFF
j_call: TRBJ2-2
v_call: TRBV10-3
d_call: NA
clone_size: few

cdr3_nt: TGTGCCTGGAGTGTACGAGGGGCAACCCAGTACTTC
cdr3_aa: CAWSVRGATQYF
j_call: TRBJ2-5
v_call: TRBV30
d_call: NA
clone_size: few

cdr3_nt: TGTGCCAGCAGCCCGAAAGGAGCGGGAGACTCCTACAATGAGCAGTTCTTC
cdr3_aa: CASSPKGAGDSYNEQFF
j_call: TRBJ2-1
v_call: TRBV7-2
d_call: TRBD2
clone_size: NA

cdr3_nt: TGTGCCAGCAGTTCGGGGAGAGGGGACAATGAGCAGTTCTTC
cdr3_aa: CASSSGRGDNEQFF
j_call: TRBJ2-1
v_call: TRBV7-2
d_call: NA
clone_size: NA

cdr3_nt: TGTGCCTGGGCCGCCGGGACAGGGAGCGGCTACACCTTC
cdr3_aa: CAWAAGTGSGYTF
j_call: TRBJ1-2
v_call: TRBV30
d_call: TRBD1
clone_size: NA

cdr3_nt: TGTGCCAGTAGTATCGGTCGGCAGTTACTCCAAGAGACCCAGTACTTC
cdr3_aa: CASSIGRQLLQETQYF
j_call: TRBJ2-5
v_call: TRBV19
d_call: NA
clone_size: NA

cdr3_nt: TGTGCCAGCAGAGATGGGGGTCATGGCTACACCTTC
cdr3_aa: CASRDGGHGYTF
j_call: TRBJ1-2
v_call: TRBV7-2
d_call: NA
clone_size: NA

cdr3_nt: TGCGCCAGCAGCCAAGAACAACAGGGGAACGGCTACACCTTC
cdr3_aa: CASSQEQQGNGYTF
j_call: TRBJ1-2
v_call: TRBV4-3
d_call: TRBD1
clone_size: NA

cdr3_nt: TGTGCCAGCAGTCAGGGCCGAAGGGCGGAGCAGTTCTTC
cdr3_aa: CASSQGRRAEQFF
j_call: TRBJ2-1
v_call: TRBV7-2
d_call: NA
clone_size: NA

cdr3_nt: TGTGCCGGACGCGGGGACTATGGCTACACCTTC
cdr3_aa: CAGRGDYGYTF
j_call: TRBJ1-2
v_call: TRBV30
d_call: NA
clone_size: NA

cdr3_nt: TGTGCCAGTACCGAGACGGGCACTAACTATGGCTACACCTTC
cdr3_aa: CASTETGTNYGYTF
j_call: TRBJ1-2
v_call: TRBV19
d_call: NA
clone_size: NA

cdr3_nt: TGCAGCGTTGAAGGGGAACAGGGGACCTACAATGAGCAGTTCTTC
cdr3_aa: CSVEGEQGTYNEQFF
j_call: TRBJ2-1
v_call: TRBV29-1
d_call: TRBD1
clone_size: few

cdr3_nt: TGTGCCAGCAGCTGGCAGCCCCAGCATTTT
cdr3_aa: CASSWQPQHF
j_call: TRBJ1-5
v_call: TRBV28
d_call: NA
clone_size: few

cdr3_nt: TGTGCCTGGAAGGTGGGCACTGAAGCTTTCTTT
cdr3_aa: CAWKVGTEAFF
j_call: TRBJ1-1
v_call: TRBV30
d_call: NA
clone_size: few

cdr3_nt: TGTGCCACCAGCAGGCGGGGAGGCTACGAGCAGTACTTC
cdr3_aa: CATSRRGGYEQYF
j_call: TRBJ2-7
v_call: TRBV15
d_call: NA
clone_size: few

cdr3_nt: TGCAGCGTTCAAAGAGGGGCAGGTTCATCTCGGGAGCAGTACTTC
cdr3_aa: CSVQRGAGSSREQYF
j_call: TRBJ2-5
v_call: TRBV29-1
d_call: NA
clone_size: NA

cdr3_nt: TGCAGCGCGTCTTACAATGAGCAGTTCTTC
cdr3_aa: CSASYNEQFF
j_call: TRBJ2-1
v_call: TRBV20-1
d_call: NA
clone_size: few

cdr3_nt: TGTGCCAGCTCCTCGGACAGGGGGCTATCAGAGACCCAGTACTTC
cdr3_aa: CASSSDRGLSETQYF
j_call: TRBJ2-5
v_call: TRBV18
d_call: TRBD1
clone_size: NA

cdr3_nt: TGTGCCATCAGTAATACCGGGACAGGGTTTCGGACCCAAGAGACCCAGTACTTC
cdr3_aa: CAISNTGTGFRTQETQYF
j_call: TRBJ2-5
v_call: TRBV10-3
d_call: TRBD1
clone_size: NA

cdr3_nt: TGTGCCAGCAGCTTAGTGGGGCCCGGGGAGCTGTTTTTT
cdr3_aa: CASSLVGPGELFF
j_call: TRBJ2-2
v_call: TRBV7-9
d_call: NA
clone_size: NA

cdr3_nt: TGTGCCAGCAGCCCCAGAAGACCCAACAATGAGCAGTTCTTC
cdr3_aa: CASSPRRPNNEQFF
j_call: TRBJ2-1
v_call: TRBV7-9
d_call: NA
clone_size: NA

cdr3_nt: TGCAGTGCCCTCCAAGAGACCCAGTACTTC
cdr3_aa: CSALQETQYF
j_call: TRBJ2-5
v_call: TRBV20-1
d_call: NA
clone_size: NA

cdr3_nt: TGCAGCACCTCGCGGCAGGGCTATGGCTACACCTTC
cdr3_aa: CSTSRQGYGYTF
j_call: TRBJ1-2
v_call: TRBV29-1
d_call: NA
clone_size: NA

cdr3_nt: TGTGCCAGCAGCCGCCCCGGGGGTAGCGGGGAGCTGTTTTTT
cdr3_aa: CASSRPGGSGELFF
j_call: TRBJ2-2
v_call: TRBV7-2
d_call: NA
clone_size: few

cdr3_nt: TGCGCCAGCAGCTTGGGTAATAAAGAGACCCAGTACTTC
cdr3_aa: CASSLGNKETQYF
j_call: TRBJ2-5
v_call: TRBV5-1
d_call: NA
clone_size: few

cdr3_nt: TGTGCCAGCAGCTTGGTGGGGACTGAAGCTTTCTTT
cdr3_aa: CASSLVGTEAFF
j_call: TRBJ1-1
v_call: TRBV5-6
d_call: NA
clone_size: NA

cdr3_nt: TGCGCCAGCAGCCCGGGACAGACTGGAAACACCATATATTTT
cdr3_aa: CASSPGQTGNTIYF
j_call: TRBJ1-3
v_call: TRBV5-1
d_call: TRBD1
clone_size: NA

cdr3_nt: TGTGCCAGCAGTCGCCGGGACGGCAAAAACATTCAGTACTTC
cdr3_aa: CASSRRDGKNIQYF
j_call: TRBJ2-4
v_call: TRBV27
d_call: NA
clone_size: NA

cdr3_nt: TGTGCCAGCAGCGTGGAACTAGCGGGGGTAAATGAGCAGTTCTTC
cdr3_aa: CASSVELAGVNEQFF
j_call: TRBJ2-1
v_call: TRBV6-4
d_call: TRBD2
clone_size: NA

cdr3_nt: TGCAGCGTCCAACCTCGACCACTGAACACTGAAGCTTTCTTT
cdr3_aa: CSVQPRPLNTEAFF
j_call: TRBJ1-1
v_call: TRBV29-1
d_call: NA
clone_size: NA

cdr3_nt: TGTGCCTGGACCCCCCGGCGGGGGTCCTACGAGCAGTACTTC
cdr3_aa: CAWTPRRGSYEQYF
j_call: TRBJ2-7
v_call: TRBV30
d_call: TRBD2
clone_size: NA